One and the same sample provided the 28 T cell receptor beta chains below, sequenced in a study of a mutant IDH1 vaccine in newly diagnosed glioma. Time point reported: week 11, during vaccination. Topical imiquimod was applied with each vaccine dose, which held 300 ug of mutant IDH1 20-mer peptide. These receptors' targets are unknown. Repertoires were generated with immunoSEQ multiplex PCR, while TCRdb's copy carries only in-frame clones and drops some. The data contain 100,000 to 120,000 clones, about nine tenths of them seen just once; the ten biggest clones take up 0.5% to 0.65%. The sample in question was PBMCs, obtained from a glioma patient whose treatment included an IDH1 peptide vaccine. The receptor source for this set is a woman in her forties or fifties with glioma.

This clone was recorded a few times. The genes are TRBV9 and TRBJ2-2; D is possibly TRBD1 or TRBD2 (6 bases each). The CDR3 loop spans 16 amino acids. V was clipped by 4 bases and J by 1 base, with 14 bases between them. CDR1 is SGDLS and CDR2 is YYNGEE in the germline V gene. The CDR3 DNA follows: TGTGCCAGCAGCCCCTGGGGGCGGGGGAACACCGGGGAGCTGTTTTTT. Translation gives CASSPWGRGNTGELFF.

The chain couples TRBV7-9 to TRBJ2-1; no clear D gene. V was shortened by 1 base and J by 10 bases, with 8 bases between the two germline ends. CDR1 is SEHNR, CDR2 FQNEAQ, per germline (reference sequence). CDR3 length equals 12 residues. The CDR3 DNA reads TGTGCCAGCAGCTTAGTTGAGCCCGAGCAGTTCTTC. Translated, it gives CASSLVEPEQFF.

The genes are TRBV13 and TRBJ2-1, with unresolved D. This CDR3 comprises 15 residues. CDR1 and CDR2 from the germline V gene are PRHDT and FYEKMQ (reference sequence). V lost 4 bases to trimming and J lost 0 bases, with 10 bases between them. The CDR3 is CASSSDPSSYNEQFF. The CDR3 region has the DNA TGTGCCAGCAGCTCGGACCCGAGCTCCTACAATGAGCAGTTCTTC.

The V and J genes are TRBV7-8 and TRBJ2-2; perhaps TRBD1 as D (6 bases). CDR1 is SGHVS, CDR2 FQNEAQ, per germline. Trimming removed 0 bases at V and 1 base at J, with 9 bases between. This CDR3 has 16 residues. The CDR3 region is CASSLASGQNTGELFF. Here the CDR3 DNA reads TGTGCCAGCAGCTTAGCATCGGGACAGAACACCGGGGAGCTGTTTTTT.

The chain is built from TRBV4-1 and TRBJ1-2; D is unclear. The germline CDR1 and CDR2 sequences are MGHRA and YSYEKL. Trimming removed 1 base from V and 8 bases from J, with 11 bases in between. The CDR3 is 13 amino acids. CDR3 DNA: TGCGCCAGCAGCCAAGTACCGGCGGGGGGCTACACCTTC. It yields the protein CASSQVPAGGYTF.

This clone is a singleton in its sample. V and J are TRBV6-5 and TRBJ2-7; 7 nucleotides line up with TRBD1. The CDR3 is 14 residues long. From germline, CDR1 is MNHEY and CDR2 SVGAGI. The V and J ends lost 0 bases and 5 bases, in that order; junction bases with no gene match: 4. In nucleotides, the CDR3 is TGTGCCAGCAGTTACTCGAGACAGGGCCACGAGCAGTACTTC. Protein sequence: CASSYSRQGHEQYF.

The chain has TRBV10-3 and TRBJ2-5, with TRBD2 as a possible D gene (5 bases). The J call could be wrong; TRBJ2-7 is a better fit for the DNA end. The CDR3 contains 13 residues. Germline-derived CDR1 and CDR2 are ENHRY and SYGVKD. The DNA of the CDR3 is TGTGCCATCAGTGATGACTACTCCTACGAGCAGTACTTC. Translated, it gives CAISDDYSYEQYF.

The genes are TRBV10-2 and TRBJ1-5, with D unclear. Trimming removed 0 bases from V and 2 bases from J, with 2 bases in between. The CDR3 is 13 residues long. Germline CDR1 reads WSHSY; CDR2 reads SAAADI. For the CDR3, the DNA is TGCGCCAGCAGTGAGTCTGGCAATCAGCCCCAGCATTTT. Its protein is CASSESGNQPQHF.

This clone was found a few times. The chain couples TRBV27 to TRBJ2-1, with D possibly TRBD2 on 5 matching bases. V lost 5 bases to trimming and J lost 4 bases, with 21 bases between them. The CDR3 runs to 17 residues. The V gene's germline CDR1 is MNHEY and CDR2 SMNVEV (reference sequence). The CDR3 DNA reads TGTGCCAGCAGTACCCTGCAGAGAGCGGCCCCATACAATGAGCAGTTCTTC. Amino acids: CASSTLQRAAPYNEQFF.

This chain uses TRBV6-5 with TRBJ2-2; D is perhaps TRBD1 (5 bases). The germline V and J ends were trimmed by 4 bases and 0 bases, with 6 bases remaining between them. CDR3 length equals 14 residues. CDR1 is MNHEY, CDR2 SVGAGI, per germline. CDR3 sequence reads: CASSWGTNTGELFF. Written as DNA, the CDR3 is TGTGCCAGCAGTTGGGGCACGAACACCGGGGAGCTGTTTTTT.

The chain uses TRBV5-1 and TRBJ2-1, with 7 positions matching TRBD2. Looked up from germline, CDR1 is SGHRS and CDR2 is YFSETQ. V was pared by 4 bases and J by 9 bases, with 7 bases of the junction left unmatched. The CDR3 sequence is 13 residues long. The CDR3 bases are TGCGCCAGCAGCCCTGGGAGGGGCAGTGAGCAGTTCTTC. This translates into CASSPGRGSEQFF.

V gene TRBV5-1 combines with J gene TRBJ1-2; possibly TRBD1 for D (5 bases). This CDR3 is built from 15 residues. The V gene lost 1 base and the J gene lost 3 bases, with 13 bases spanning the gap. Germline CDR1 SGHRS, CDR2 YFSETQ. CDR3 nucleotides: TGCGCCAGCAGCTTGAGGCGTATAGGGGACTATGGCTACACCTTC. It codes for CASSLRRIGDYGYTF.

This clone showed up just once. V is TRBV27 and J is TRBJ2-7; 11 nucleotides match TRBD2. The CDR3 length is 16 residues. In germline, CDR1 is MNHEY, CDR2 SMNVEV (reference sequence). The V segment lost 5 bases and the J segment 0 bases; nucleotides outside the gene matches: 6. The CDR3 reads CASSPFTSGSSYEQYF. The CDR3, as DNA: TGTGCCAGCAGTCCCTTCACTAGCGGGAGCTCCTACGAGCAGTACTTC.

The chain recombines TRBV10-2 with TRBJ1-5; possible D gene TRBD1, 6 bases. Per germline, CDR1 WSHSY and CDR2 SAAADI. This CDR3 contains 13 residues. With 10 bases removed from V and 2 bases from J, the gap between germline ends came to 12 bases. CDR3 DNA sequence: TGCGCCAACCTATCAGGGGGCAATCAGCCCCAGCATTTT. Translating it yields CANLSGGNQPQHF.

The rearrangement links TRBV6-1 to TRBJ2-5; 7 bases are a match to TRBD1. V was clipped by 6 bases and J by 5 bases; unmatched bases: 6. Germline-derived CDR1 and CDR2 are MNHNS and SASEGT. The CDR3 totals 13 residues. The CDR3 coding sequence is TGTGCCAGCAGAGAGGGGGCGGCTGAGACCCAGTACTTC. It specifies CASREGAAETQYF.

The chain employs TRBV2 and TRBJ1-2; no firm D call. The length of the CDR3 is 14 residues. V shed 7 bases and J shed 4 bases, with 16 bases lying between them. CDR1 and CDR2 from the germline V gene are SNHLY and FYNNEI. Written as DNA, the CDR3 is TGTGCCAGCATCCGGGATCGGACGGCCTATGGCTACACCTTC. It codes for CASIRDRTAYGYTF.

The chain carries TRBV15 and TRBJ2-3, with TRBD2 matching 10 bases. Trimming removed 5 bases from V and 1 base from J; junction bases left unmatched: 6. CDR1 and CDR2 from the germline V gene are LNHNV and YYDKDF (reference sequence). This CDR3 has 16 amino acids. CDR3 sequence reads: CATSLRLAGGTDTQYF. The CDR3 DNA follows: TGTGCCACCAGCCTTCGACTAGCGGGTGGCACAGATACGCAGTATTTT.

This sequence joins TRBV28 and TRBJ2-7, with 9 nucleotides matching TRBD1. The J segment lost 3 bases and the V segment lost 7 bases, leaving 4 bases of the junction unmatched. Germline loops: CDR1 MDHEN, CDR2 SYDVKM. The CDR3 consists of 13 residues. The CDR3 region has the DNA TGTGCCAGCACCCGGACAGGGGACTACGAGCAGTACTTC. It encodes CASTRTGDYEQYF.

The rearrangement links TRBV20-1 to TRBJ2-7, with 7 bases identical to TRBD2. The CDR3 has 11 amino acids. The J segment lost 2 bases and the V segment lost 6 bases, leaving 1 base of the junction unmatched. The germline CDR1 and CDR2 sequences are DFQATT and SNEGSKA (reference sequence). CDR3 loop: CSATSAYEQYF. CDR3 in DNA: TGCAGTGCAACTAGCGCCTACGAGCAGTACTTC.

The V gene is TRBV5-1, the J gene TRBJ1-4; 8 positions agree with TRBD1. CDR3 length: 15 amino acids. V was pared by 4 bases and J by 6 bases, with 8 bases of the junction left unmatched. Germline V gene data show CDR1 as SGHRS and CDR2 as YFSETQ. The CDR3 loop reads CASSRGQGGHEKLFF. The CDR3 DNA is TGCGCCAGCAGCCGCGGACAGGGAGGGCATGAAAAACTGTTTTTT.

The V call is TRBV6-5, the J call TRBJ2-1; perhaps TRBD1 as D (5 bases). Trimming took off 5 bases at V and 7 bases at J, with 9 bases between the two ends. CDR1 and CDR2 from the germline V gene are MNHEY and SVGAGI. This CDR3 is 12 amino acids long. The CDR3 is CASSANRNEQFF. The CDR3 bases are TGTGCCAGCAGTGCGAACAGGAATGAGCAGTTCTTC.

The V and J genes are TRBV30 and TRBJ2-3; D ambiguous. CDR1 is GTSNPN, CDR2 SVGIG, per germline (reference sequence). Trimming removed 5 bases from V and 2 bases from J, with 14 bases in between. This CDR3 contains 14 residues. CDR3 sequence (DNA): TGTGCCTGGGCCTACTCGGGCCCCACAGATACGCAGTATTTT. Its translation: CAWAYSGPTDTQYF.

The rearrangement uses TRBV5-1 and TRBJ1-6; possible D gene TRBD1, 6 bases. CDR1 is SGHRS and CDR2 is YFSETQ in the germline V gene. V lost 5 bases, J lost 7 bases, and 19 bases lay in between. This CDR3 region has 16 residues. The chain's CDR3 is CASSMDPTGLNSPLHF. DNA of the CDR3: TGCGCCAGCAGTATGGACCCGACAGGCCTAAATTCACCCCTCCACTTT.

The rearrangement links TRBV6-1 to TRBJ1-6; 7 bases are shared with TRBD1. Germline V gene data show CDR1 as MNHNS and CDR2 as SASEGT. Germline trimming cut 11 bases from V and 0 bases from J; bases unmatched to any gene: 7. The CDR3 is made up of 15 amino acids. The CDR3 loop is CAGTTGSSYNSPLHF. The CDR3 DNA follows: TGTGCCGGGACGACAGGGAGCTCCTATAATTCACCCCTCCACTTT.

V is TRBV6-5 and J is TRBJ2-7; D is ambiguous. CDR3 size: 14 residues. Germline V gene sequence: CDR1 MNHEY, CDR2 SVGAGI. Trimming took off 2 bases at V and 2 bases at J, with 10 bases between the two ends. The DNA for the CDR3 is TGTGCCAGCAGTTACGGCAGGAAACCCTACGAGCAGTACTTC. It yields the protein CASSYGRKPYEQYF.

V and J are TRBV5-1 and TRBJ2-7, with no clear D. Germline V gives CDR1 SGHRS, CDR2 YFSETQ. The CDR3 is made up of 14 amino acids. V lost 1 base and J lost 1, with 9 bases in between. In nucleotides, the CDR3 is TGCGCCAGCAGCTTGAACAGCGTGTCCTACGAGCAGTACTTC. Protein sequence: CASSLNSVSYEQYF.

In its sample, this clone was seen once. The genes are TRBV5-1 and TRBJ1-4; D is uncertain. Germline-derived CDR1 and CDR2 are SGHRS and YFSETQ. This CDR3 region has 16 residues. Deletions cut 0 bases from V and 5 bases from J, with 14 bases between. The CDR3 nucleotides are TGCGCCAGCAGCTTGGCGGTATCCAGTAGCAATGAAAAACTGTTTTTT. It specifies CASSLAVSSSNEKLFF. The full variable domain, completed using reference TRBV5-1 and TRBJ1-4, is KAGVTQTPRYLIKTRGQQVTLSCSPISGHRSVSWYQQTPGQGLQFLFEYFSETQRNKGNFPGRFSGRQFSNSRSEMNVSTLELGDSALYLCASSLAVSSSNEKLFFGSGTQLSVL.

This chain connects TRBV18 to TRBJ2-1; 9 bases fit TRBD2. V was clipped by 3 bases and J by 6 bases; unmatched bases: 15. CDR1 is KGHSH, CDR2 LQKENI, per germline. This CDR3 has 18 residues. CDR3 DNA sequence: TGTGCCAGCTCACCGATCGATCTAGCGGGAAGGGTATTCAATGAGCAGTTCTTC. Its protein product is CASSPIDLAGRVFNEQFF.